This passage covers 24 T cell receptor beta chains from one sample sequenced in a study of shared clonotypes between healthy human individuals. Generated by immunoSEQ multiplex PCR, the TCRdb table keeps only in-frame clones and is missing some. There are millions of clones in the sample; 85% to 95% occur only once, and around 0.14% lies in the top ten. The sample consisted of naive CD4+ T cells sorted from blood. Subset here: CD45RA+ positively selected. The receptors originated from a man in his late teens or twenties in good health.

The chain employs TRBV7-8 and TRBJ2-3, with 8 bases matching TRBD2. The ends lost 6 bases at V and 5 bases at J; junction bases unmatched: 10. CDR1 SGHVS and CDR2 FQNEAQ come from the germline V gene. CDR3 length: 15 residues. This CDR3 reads CASSPLSGSGDTQYF. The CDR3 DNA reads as TGTGCCAGCAGTCCGTTAAGCGGGAGTGGAGATACGCAGTATTTT.

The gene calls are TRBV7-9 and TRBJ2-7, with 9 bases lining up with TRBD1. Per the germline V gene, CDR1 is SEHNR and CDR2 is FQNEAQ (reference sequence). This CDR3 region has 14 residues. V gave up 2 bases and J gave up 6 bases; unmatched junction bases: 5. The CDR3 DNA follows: TGTGCCAGCAGCTTATCGGGACAGGGACCCGAGCAGTACTTC. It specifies CASSLSGQGPEQYF.

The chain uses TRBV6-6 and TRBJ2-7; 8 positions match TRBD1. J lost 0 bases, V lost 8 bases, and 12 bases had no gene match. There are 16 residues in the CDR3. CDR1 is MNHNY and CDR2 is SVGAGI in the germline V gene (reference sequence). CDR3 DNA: TGTGCCAGCGCTGGGGACTGGACAGGGCCCTCCTACGAGCAGTACTTC. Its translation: CASAGDWTGPSYEQYF.

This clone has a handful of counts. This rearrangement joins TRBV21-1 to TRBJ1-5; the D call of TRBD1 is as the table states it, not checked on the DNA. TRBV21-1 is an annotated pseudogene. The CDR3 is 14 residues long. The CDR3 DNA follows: TGTGCCAGCATAGGACATACTTCCAATCAGCCCCAGCATTTT. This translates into CASIGHTSNQPQHF.

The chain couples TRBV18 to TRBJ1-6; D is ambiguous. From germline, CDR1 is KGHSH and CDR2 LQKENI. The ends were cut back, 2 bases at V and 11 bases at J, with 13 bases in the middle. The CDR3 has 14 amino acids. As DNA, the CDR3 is TGTGCCAGCTCACCAGCTGACGTGGGGACACCCCTCCACTTT. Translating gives CASSPADVGTPLHF.

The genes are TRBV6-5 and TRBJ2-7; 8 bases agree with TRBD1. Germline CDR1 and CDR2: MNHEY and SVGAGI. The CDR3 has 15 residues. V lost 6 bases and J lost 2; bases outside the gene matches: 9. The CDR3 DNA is TGTGCCAGCAGCGGAGGGACAGGTTTGGCCTACGAGCAGTACTTC. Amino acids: CASSGGTGLAYEQYF.

The CDR3 protein is CASSQPGQLESHEQYF. The CDR3 bases are TGTGCCAGCTCACAACCGGGACAGCTTGAATCCCACGAGCAGTACTTC. This chain connects TRBV18 to TRBJ2-7, with TRBD1 matching 7 bases. The CDR3 is 16 residues long. Per germline, CDR1 KGHSH and CDR2 LQKENI. V gave up 4 bases and J gave up 5 bases; unmatched junction bases: 14.

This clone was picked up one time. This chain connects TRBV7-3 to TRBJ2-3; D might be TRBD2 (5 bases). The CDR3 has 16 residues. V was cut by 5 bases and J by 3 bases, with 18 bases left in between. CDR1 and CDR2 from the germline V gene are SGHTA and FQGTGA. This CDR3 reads CASSPQLVSSTDTQYF. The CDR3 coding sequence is TGTGCCAGCAGCCCGCAACTAGTCTCGTCGACAGATACGCAGTATTTT. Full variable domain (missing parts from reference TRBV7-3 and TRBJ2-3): GAGVSQTPSNKVTEKGKYVELRCDPISGHTALYWYRQSLGQGPEFLIYFQGTGAADDSGLPNDRFFAVRPEGSVSTLKIQRTERGDSAVYLCASSPQLVSSTDTQYFGPGTRLTVL.

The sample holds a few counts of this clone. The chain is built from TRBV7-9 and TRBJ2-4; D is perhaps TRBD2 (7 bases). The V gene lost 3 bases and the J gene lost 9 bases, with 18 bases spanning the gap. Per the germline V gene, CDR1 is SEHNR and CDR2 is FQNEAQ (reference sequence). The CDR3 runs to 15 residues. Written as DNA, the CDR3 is TGTGCCAGCAGCTTTATTGCGGGGGCCGCCTCCATTCAGTACTTC. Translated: CASSFIAGAASIQYF.

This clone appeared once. Here the CDR3 DNA reads TGTGCCAGCAGTTTCTTAGCGACCGTCACCTACAATGAGCAGTTCTTC. Its protein is CASSFLATVTYNEQFF. The rearrangement joins TRBV28 to TRBJ2-1; TRBD2 is a possible D gene (5 bases). Trimming removed 3 bases at V and 2 bases at J, with 14 bases between. CDR1 and CDR2 (germline): MDHEN, SYDVKM. The CDR3 is 16 residues long.

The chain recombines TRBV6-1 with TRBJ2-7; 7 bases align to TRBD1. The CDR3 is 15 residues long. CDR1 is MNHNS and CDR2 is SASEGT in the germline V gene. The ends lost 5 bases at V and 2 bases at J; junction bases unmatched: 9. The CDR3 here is CASSSRQGSTYEQYF. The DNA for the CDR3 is TGTGCCAGCAGTTCCCGACAGGGATCCACCTACGAGCAGTACTTC.

The CDR3 DNA follows: TGTGCCAGCAGCGAACAAGGACAGGTACCCGGGGAGCTGTTTTTT. Its translation is CASSEQGQVPGELFF. The chain combines TRBV9 with TRBJ2-2, with 7 bases aligning to TRBD1. With 3 bases clipped from V and 6 bases from J, the junction kept 8 bases outside the gene matches. Germline loops: CDR1 SGDLS, CDR2 YYNGEE. The CDR3 runs to 15 residues. Together with reference TRBV9 and TRBJ2-2, the CDR3 gives the full variable domain: DSGVTQTPKHLITATGQRVTLRCSPRSGDLSVYWYQQSLDQGLQFLIQYYNGEERAKGNILERFSAQQFPDLHSELNLSSLELGDSALYFCASSEQGQVPGELFFGEGSRLTVL.

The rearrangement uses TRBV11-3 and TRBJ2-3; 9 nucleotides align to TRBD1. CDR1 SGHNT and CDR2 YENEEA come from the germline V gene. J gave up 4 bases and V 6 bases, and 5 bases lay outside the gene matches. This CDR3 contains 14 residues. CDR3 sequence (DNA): TGTGCCAGCAGGCGGGACAGGGACGCAGATACGCAGTATTTT. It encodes CASRRDRDADTQYF.

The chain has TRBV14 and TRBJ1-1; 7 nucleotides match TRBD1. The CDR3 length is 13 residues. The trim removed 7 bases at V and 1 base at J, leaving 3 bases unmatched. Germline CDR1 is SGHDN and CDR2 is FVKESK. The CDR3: CASMGQWNTEAFF. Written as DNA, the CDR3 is TGTGCCAGCATGGGACAGTGGAACACTGAAGCTTTCTTT.

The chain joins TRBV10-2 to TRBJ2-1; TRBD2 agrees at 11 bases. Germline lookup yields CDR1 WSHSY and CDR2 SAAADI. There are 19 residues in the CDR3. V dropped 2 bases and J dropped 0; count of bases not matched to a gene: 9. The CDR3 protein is CASSEVPGLAAHSYNEQFF. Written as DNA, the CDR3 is TGCGCCAGCAGTGAGGTGCCGGGACTAGCGGCCCACTCCTACAATGAGCAGTTCTTC.

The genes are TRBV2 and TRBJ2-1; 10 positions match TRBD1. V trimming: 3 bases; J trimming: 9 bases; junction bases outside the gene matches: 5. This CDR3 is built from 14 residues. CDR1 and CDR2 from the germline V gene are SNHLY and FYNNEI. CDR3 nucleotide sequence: TGTGCCAGCAGTGACCCGGGACAGGGGAGTGAGCAGTTCTTC. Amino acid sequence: CASSDPGQGSEQFF.

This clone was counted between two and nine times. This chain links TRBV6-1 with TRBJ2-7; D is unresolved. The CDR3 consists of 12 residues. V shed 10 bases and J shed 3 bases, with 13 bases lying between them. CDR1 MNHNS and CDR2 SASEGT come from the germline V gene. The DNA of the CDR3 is TGTGCCACACGTACCGTAGTCTACGAGCAGTACTTC. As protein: CATRTVVYEQYF.

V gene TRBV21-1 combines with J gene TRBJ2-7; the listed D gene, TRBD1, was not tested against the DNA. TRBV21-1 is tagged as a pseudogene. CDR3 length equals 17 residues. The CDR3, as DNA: TGTGCCAGCAGCAAAGAAGGCCAGGGGCGGCTAGAGAGCGAGCAGTACTTC. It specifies CASSKEGQGRLESEQYF.

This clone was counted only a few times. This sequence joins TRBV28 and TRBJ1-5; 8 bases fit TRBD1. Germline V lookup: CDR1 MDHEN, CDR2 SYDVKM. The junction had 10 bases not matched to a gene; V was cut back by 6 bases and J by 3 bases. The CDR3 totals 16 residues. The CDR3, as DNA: TGTGCCAGCAGCCCCGCCGGGACAGGCTACAATCAGCCCCAGCATTTT. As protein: CASSPAGTGYNQPQHF. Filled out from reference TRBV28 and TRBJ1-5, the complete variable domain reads DVKVTQSSRYLVKRTGEKVFLECVQDMDHENMFWYRQDPGLGLRLIYFSYDVKMKEKGDIPEGYSVSREKKERFSLILESASTNQTSMYLCASSPAGTGYNQPQHFGDGTRLSIL.

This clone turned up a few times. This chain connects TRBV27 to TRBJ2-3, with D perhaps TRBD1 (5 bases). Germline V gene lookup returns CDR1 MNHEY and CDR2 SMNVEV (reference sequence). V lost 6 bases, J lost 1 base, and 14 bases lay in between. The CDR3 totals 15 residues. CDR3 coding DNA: TGTGCCAGCAGGACGTGGGGCTCTCGCACAGATACGCAGTATTTT. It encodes CASRTWGSRTDTQYF.

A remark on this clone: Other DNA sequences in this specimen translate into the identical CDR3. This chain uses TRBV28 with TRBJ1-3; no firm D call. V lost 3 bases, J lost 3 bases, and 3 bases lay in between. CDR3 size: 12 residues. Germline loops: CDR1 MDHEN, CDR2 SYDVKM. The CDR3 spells CASSFRGNTIYF. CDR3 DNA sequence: TGTGCCAGCAGTTTTCGTGGAAACACCATATATTTT.

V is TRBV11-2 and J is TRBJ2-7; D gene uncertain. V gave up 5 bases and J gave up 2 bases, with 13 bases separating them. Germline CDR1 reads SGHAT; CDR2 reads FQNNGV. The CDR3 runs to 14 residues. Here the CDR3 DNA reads TGTGCCAGCAGCCTGGGCATTTCCACCTACGAGCAGTACTTC. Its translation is CASSLGISTYEQYF.

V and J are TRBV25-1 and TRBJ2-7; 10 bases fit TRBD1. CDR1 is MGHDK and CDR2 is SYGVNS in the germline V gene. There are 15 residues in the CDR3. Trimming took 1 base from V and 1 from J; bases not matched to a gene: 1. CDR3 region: CASSELGQGSYEQYF. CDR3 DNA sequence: TGTGCCAGCAGTGAATTGGGACAGGGGTCCTACGAGCAGTACTTC.

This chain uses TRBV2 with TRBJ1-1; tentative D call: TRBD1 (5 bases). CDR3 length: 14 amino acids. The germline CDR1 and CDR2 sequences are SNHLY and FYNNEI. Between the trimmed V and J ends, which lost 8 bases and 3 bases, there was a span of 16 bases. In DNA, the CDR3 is TGTGCCAGCGGGGAGACAGATGGGTACACTGAAGCTTTCTTT. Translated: CASGETDGYTEAFF.